These T cell receptor beta chains were read from a single sample in a study of blood T cell repertoires in COVID-19. The protocol was immunoSEQ multiplex PCR, while the TCRdb copy is restricted to in-frame clones and leaves out a portion. Of about 26,000 clones in the sample, approximately 64% were seen once. Sequencing was carried out using peripheral blood. These receptor sequences come from a man between 60 and 75 years old with active or convalescent COVID-19. CDR3s include the opening cysteine and the closing phenylalanine or tryptophan. D genes are given only for firm matches. Expanded clones get a size class; other rows say once, few or many, or leave the size out.

j_call d_call v_call clone_size cdr3_nt cdr3_aa
TRBJ1-1 - TRBV11-1 - TGTGCCAGCAGCTTGGGGGGAGGGGTCACTGAAGCTTTCTTT CASSLGGGVTEAFF
TRBJ2-7 - TRBV7-9 few TGTGCCAGCAGCGCCGGACAGGCGGGATCCTACGAGCAGTACTTC CASSAGQAGSYEQYF
TRBJ1-4 - TRBV7-2 - TGTGCCAGCAGCTTTTTCGGCGGAGTAGAAAAACTGTTTTTT CASSFFGGVEKLFF
TRBJ1-6 TRBD1 TRBV3-1/TRBV3-2 - TGTGCCAGCAGCCGCCCGACAGGGGGCGGGAATTCACCCCTCCACTTT CASSRPTGGGNSPLHF
TRBJ1-2 - TRBV4-2 - TGTGCCAGCAGCCAAGATTGGGCAGAAAACTATGGCTACACCTTC CASSQDWAENYGYTF
TRBJ2-1 TRBD2 TRBV2 medium-sized TGTGCCAGCAGTGTCGCCCTAGCGGCCCATGAGCAGTTCTTC CASSVALAAHEQFF
TRBJ2-7 - TRBV6-6 once TGTGCCAGCAGCCCTGACTTACAGGGTCCCACCTACGAGCAGTACTTC CASSPDLQGPTYEQYF
TRBJ2-3 - TRBV5-4 - TGTGCCAGCAGCTTACGAGCGGCTAGCACAGATACGCAGTATTTT CASSLRAASTDTQYF
TRBJ2-5 - TRBV11-2 - TGTGCCAGCAGCTGGCAGGGAACAGGGAGCACCCAAGAGACCCAGTACTTC CASSWQGTGSTQETQYF
TRBJ1-1 - TRBV2 few TGTGCCAGCAGCGCGCGGCCGGGGGGGAACACTGAAGCTTTCTTT CASSARPGGNTEAFF
TRBJ2-5 TRBD2 TRBV28 once TGTGCCAGCAGTTTAGTGCGGGGGGGCTTAGAGACCCAGTACTTC CASSLVRGGLETQYF
TRBJ2-7 TRBD1 TRBV18 - TGTGCCAGCTCACCATACGACTCTCCGGGACAGGTTTTCCACGGTCGGAGTGGATGTCTGTACTTC CASSPYDSPGQVFHGRSGCLYF
TRBJ1-6 - TRBV5-1 - TGCGCCAGCAGCTTTTCGGGGGCCTATAATTCACCCCTCCACTTT CASSFSGAYNSPLHF
TRBJ2-2 - TRBV12-3/TRBV12-4 - TGTGCCAGCAGTTTAACGGTCGGGGAGCTGTTTTTT CASSLTVGELFF
TRBJ2-1 - TRBV29-1 - TGCAGCGGGTCAGGGTCGGGTGAGCAGTTCTTC CSGSGSGEQFF
TRBJ1-4 - TRBV4-1 - TGCGCCAGCGACCCCCGAGGGAAGGACCTTCCGGGAAAACTGTTTTTT CASDPRGKDLPGKLFF
TRBJ1-3 - TRBV12-3/TRBV12-4 - TGTGCCAGCAGTGGAGGGGCCACCATATATTTT CASSGGATIYF
TRBJ1-2 - TRBV11-3 - TGTGCCAGCAGCTTACAAAAAGGGGCCTCCTATGGCTACACCTTC CASSLQKGASYGYTF
TRBJ2-5 TRBD2 TRBV27 - TGTGCCAGCAGTTTTAGCGGGAGCGGGGAGACCCAGTACTTC CASSFSGSGETQYF
TRBJ1-6 TRBD1 TRBV19 once TGTGCCAGTAGTCCGGACAGGAGGGGCTTAGTGAATTCACCCCTCCACTTT CASSPDRRGLVNSPLHF
TRBJ1-2 - TRBV11-2 - TGTGCCAGCAGCTTACAGGATGGCTACACCTTC CASSLQDGYTF
TRBJ1-5 - TRBV6-1 - TGTGCCAGCAGTGAAGCAGGGGGTGGAAGGTGGCCCCAGCATTTT CASSEAGGGRWPQHF
TRBJ1-4 TRBD1 TRBV20-1 - TGCAGTGCTAGTCGCCGGGACAGCCAAACAACTAATGAAAAACTGTTTTTT CSASRRDSQTTNEKLFF
TRBJ2-1 - TRBV11-3 - TGTGCCAGCAGCTTAAATAGGCACCTGGGAGACAATGAGCAGTTCTTC CASSLNRHLGDNEQFF
TRBJ2-6 - TRBV7-9 - TGTGCCAGCAGCCCCGGGAGCTCTGGGGCCAACGTCCTGACTTTC CASSPGSSGANVLTF
TRBJ1-2 - TRBV6-5 - TGTGCCAGTCCGGGGGGGCCCTATGGCTACACCTTC CASPGGPYGYTF
TRBJ1-2 TRBD1 TRBV28 - TGTGCCAGCAGTTGGCCGGGACAGGGGAACTATGGCTACACCTTC CASSWPGQGNYGYTF
TRBJ1-3 TRBD1 TRBV6-2/TRBV6-3 - TGTGCCAGCAGTTACAACCCGGGACAGGGAATAAGTGGAAACACCATATATTTT CASSYNPGQGISGNTIYF
TRBJ1-1 - TRBV9 once TGTGCCAGCAGCGTAGGGGCGGGTAGGGACACTGAAGCTTTCTTT CASSVGAGRDTEAFF
TRBJ1-2 - TRBV29-1 - TGCAGCGTTGAAGATCGGATAGCCTCGCCCTTC CSVEDRIASPF
TRBJ2-3 - TRBV5-8 - TGTGCCAGCAGCTTCAACTATGCGCAGTATTTT CASSFNYAQYF
TRBJ2-1 TRBD2 TRBV9 - TGTGCCAGCAGGGGCGGGAGTGGGAACAATGAGCAGTTCTTC CASRGGSGNNEQFF
TRBJ2-6 - TRBV7-9 - TGTGCCAGCAGCTTAGTCGCTGGGGCCAACGTCCTGACTTTC CASSLVAGANVLTF
TRBJ2-3 - TRBV19 few TGTGCCAGTGGGTCGGGGACGCAGTATTTT CASGSGTQYF
TRBJ2-1 - TRBV19 few TGTGCCAGTAGTCGGGACTTCAGCTACCGGCAGTTCTTC CASSRDFSYRQFF
TRBJ2-2 - TRBV7-9 few TGTGCCAGCAGCTCTACAGTGACCGGGGAGCTGTTTTTT CASSSTVTGELFF
TRBJ1-1 TRBD1 TRBV2 - TGTGCCAGCACCGGGACGGCCAGGGGGACTGAAGCTTTCTTT CASTGTARGTEAFF
TRBJ2-1 TRBD2 TRBV29-1 - TGCAGCGTTGAAGGGTGGCTAGCGGACGGTGAGCAGTTCTTC CSVEGWLADGEQFF
TRBJ2-7 - TRBV19 - TGTGCCAGTAGCCCCGACAGGAACGGGGCCTACGAGCAGTACTTC CASSPDRNGAYEQYF
TRBJ1-2 - TRBV28 few TGTGCCAGCCTCCCCCAGAAAAACTATGGCTACACCTTC CASLPQKNYGYTF
TRBJ1-1 - TRBV5-4 few TGTGCCAGCAGCGACGGTCGTTGGGGCCCGAACACTGAAGCTTTCTTT CASSDGRWGPNTEAFF
TRBJ2-7 - TRBV12-5 - TGTGCTAGTGGTCCCAGAGGCGGCTCCTACGAGCAGTACTTC CASGPRGGSYEQYF
TRBJ2-7 - TRBV6-1 - TGTGCCAGCAGTGAGATGGACAGGGAGGGCTACGAGCAGTACTTC CASSEMDREGYEQYF
TRBJ1-1 - TRBV10-3 - TGTGCCATCAGGAAGACAGTACAGTCTGAAGCTTTCTTT CAIRKTVQSEAFF
TRBJ1-4 - TRBV27 few TGTGCCAGCCGACCGACAGGATTGTCCACAGCGGGGAAACTGTTTTTT CASRPTGLSTAGKLFF
TRBJ1-1 - TRBV5-1 few TGCGCCAGCAGCTGGTGGTCGGGGAATGGTGAAGCTTTCTTT CASSWWSGNGEAFF
TRBJ1-1 TRBD1 TRBV3-1/TRBV3-2 - TGTGCCAGCAGCCAGACGACAGGGGAAGCTTTCTTT CASSQTTGEAFF
TRBJ1-1 - TRBV29-1 - TGCAGCGTTAAACAGGGCTGGAACACTGAAGCTTTCTTT CSVKQGWNTEAFF
TRBJ1-6 - TRBV5-1 - TGCGCCAGCAGCTTGGAACAGGGAGAATATAATTCACCCCTCCACTTT CASSLEQGEYNSPLHF
TRBJ2-7 TRBD2 TRBV20-1 - TGCAGTGCTGGGGACTATTACGAGCAGTACTTC CSAGDYYEQYF
TRBJ2-5 TRBD2 TRBV11-2 few TGTGCCAGCAGTCGAAATAGCGGGCCCCAAGAGACCCAGTACTTC CASSRNSGPQETQYF
TRBJ2-7 - TRBV6-5 - TGTGCCAGCAGGCAGAACATCGAGCAGTACTTC CASRQNIEQYF
TRBJ2-3 TRBD2 TRBV9 - TGTGCCAGCAGCGTAGACGAGGCTAGCGGGAGGACAGATACGCAGTATTTT CASSVDEASGRTDTQYF
TRBJ2-1 TRBD1 TRBV12-5 - TGTGCTAGTGGTCGGGACAGGCTCGGCAATGAGCAGTTCTTC CASGRDRLGNEQFF
TRBJ2-2 TRBD2 TRBV10-3 - TGTGCCACCTTAGCGGGGAAGAACACCGGGGAGCTGTTTTTT CATLAGKNTGELFF
TRBJ1-2 TRBD1 TRBV25-1 - TGTGCCAGCAAGGGACAGTCGAACTATGGCTACACCTTC CASKGQSNYGYTF
TRBJ2-5 - TRBV27 - TGTGCCAGCAGTTTCGGGGGAGCCTCGGCCCAGTACTTC CASSFGGASAQYF